Here is one T cell receptor (beta chain) with its context. Using immunoSEQ multiplex PCR, the repertoire was profiled, and TCRdb retains in-frame clones only, with some absent. Counted here are around 71,000 clones, approximately 90% occurring once; the ten biggest clones make up over 1%. This entry is derived from a study of control samples from healthy donors and cancer patients. This sequence originates from a woman aged 45-65 years with colorectal cancer. The source material was PBMCs.

The CDR3 DNA sequence: TGCGCCAGCAGCTTGTCCAATGAGCAGTTCTTC. This codes for CASSLSNEQFF. This rearrangement joins TRBV5-1 to TRBJ2-1; D is uncertain. The germline gives CDR1 SGHRS, CDR2 YFSETQ. This CDR3 comprises 11 residues. The V end was cut by 1 base, the J end by 6 bases, with 2 bases between.